This T cell receptor beta chain was observed in a study of blood T cells in healthy people across ages. Regarding the study as a whole: With age, beta diversity per million T cells declined roughly linearly, significantly by around 43.

Using a J-beta primer mix together with a sample-barcoded 5' primer, a second PCR was run for about 6 to 11 cycles. TCRdb reprocessed the 5' RACE reads via MiXCR and lists one record per CDR3 protein. The sample shows over 600,000 distinct CDR3 sequences, approximately 53% of them seen only once. This clonotype was detected once. Antigen specificity is unknown. What was sequenced was blood. The TCR was taken from a man between 40 and 49 years old in good health.

In DNA, the CDR3 is TGTGCCAGCTCACCACCTTCACGGTCAATCTATGGCTACACCTTC. This sequence encodes CASSPPSRSIYGYTF. V and J are TRBV18 and TRBJ1-2; D not certain. The CDR3 length is 15 residues. Trimming took 0 bases from V and 4 from J, leaving 12 bases between them. Germline lookup yields CDR1 KGHSH and CDR2 LQKENI.